This T cell receptor (beta chain) was sequenced during a study of identical twins. Study-level results: Beta out-of-frame sequences showed weaker excess sharing between twins.

Between the trimmed V and J ends, which lost 2 bases and 4 bases, there was a span of 9 bases. CDR3 length: 15 residues. Germline V gene sequence: CDR1 ENHRY, CDR2 SYGVKD. Template switching added a universal primer site; cDNA carried unique molecular identifiers. TCRdb reprocessed the 5' RACE reads with MiXCR, giving one entry per CDR3 protein. The table includes 450,000 to 650,000 distinct CDR3 sequences, 13% to 15% detected once. Comments on this clonotype: No antigen is known for it.

The data were also submitted as part of a second study, on yellow fever vaccine responses in identical twins.

The gene calls are TRBV10-3 and TRBJ2-6; D gene ambiguous. This receptor was identified in a woman under 30 in good health. Sequenced material: CD4+ T cells sorted from blood. The CDR3 coding sequence is TGTGCCATCAGTGAGCTTAAAATCGGGGCCAACGTCCTGACTTTC. Encoded protein: CAISELKIGANVLTF.